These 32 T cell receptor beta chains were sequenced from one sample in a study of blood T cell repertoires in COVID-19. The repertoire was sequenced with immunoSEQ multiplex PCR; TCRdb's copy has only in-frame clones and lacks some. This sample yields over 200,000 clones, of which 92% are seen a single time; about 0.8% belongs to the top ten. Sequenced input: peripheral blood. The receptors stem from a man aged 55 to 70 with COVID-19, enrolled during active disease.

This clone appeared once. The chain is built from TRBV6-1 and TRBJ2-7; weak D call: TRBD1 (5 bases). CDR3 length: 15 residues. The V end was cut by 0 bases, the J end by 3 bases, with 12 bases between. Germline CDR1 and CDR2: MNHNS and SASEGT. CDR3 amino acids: CASSEAARAYYEQYF. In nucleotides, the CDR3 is TGTGCCAGCAGTGAAGCCGCCAGGGCGTACTACGAGCAGTACTTC.

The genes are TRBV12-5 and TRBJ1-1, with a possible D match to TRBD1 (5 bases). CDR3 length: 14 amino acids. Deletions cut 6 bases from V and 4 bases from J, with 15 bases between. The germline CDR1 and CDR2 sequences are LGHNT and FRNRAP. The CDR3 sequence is CASGPSGASTEAFF. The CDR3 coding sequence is TGTGCTAGTGGGCCAAGTGGGGCTAGCACTGAAGCTTTCTTT. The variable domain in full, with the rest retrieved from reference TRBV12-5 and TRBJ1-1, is DARVTQTPRHKVTEMGQEVTMRCQPILGHNTVFWYRQTMMQGLELLAYFRNRAPLDDSGMPKDRFSAEMPDATLATLKIQPSEPRDSAVYFCASGPSGASTEAFFGQGTRLTVV.

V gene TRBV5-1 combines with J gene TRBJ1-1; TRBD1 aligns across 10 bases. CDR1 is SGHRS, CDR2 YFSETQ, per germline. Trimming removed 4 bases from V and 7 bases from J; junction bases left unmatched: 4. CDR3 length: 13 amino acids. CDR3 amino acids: CASSGTGEGEAFF. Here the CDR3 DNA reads TGCGCCAGCAGCGGGACAGGGGAGGGTGAAGCTTTCTTT.

The CDR3 nucleotides read TGTGCCAGCAGCTTCTCCTCGGGAAATAATTCACCCCTCCACTTT. This encodes CASSFSSGNNSPLHF. The chain has TRBV11-2 and TRBJ1-6; D remains ambiguous. Germline V gives CDR1 SGHAT, CDR2 FQNNGV. Trimming took off 3 bases at V and 5 bases at J, with 11 bases between the two ends. This CDR3 spans 15 amino acids. Full variable domain (outside the CDR3, taken from reference TRBV11-2 and TRBJ1-6): EAGVAQSPRYKIIEKRQSVAFWCNPISGHATLYWYQQILGQGPKLLIQFQNNGVVDDSQLPKDRFSAERLKGVDSTLKIQPAKLEDSAVYLCASSFSSGNNSPLHFGNGTRLTVT.

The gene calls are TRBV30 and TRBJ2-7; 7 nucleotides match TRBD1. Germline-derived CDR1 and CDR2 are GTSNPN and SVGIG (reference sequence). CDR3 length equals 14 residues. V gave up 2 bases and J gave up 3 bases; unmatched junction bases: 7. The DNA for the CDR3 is TGTGCCTGGAGTACCCCGGGACAGAGCTACGAGCAGTACTTC. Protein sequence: CAWSTPGQSYEQYF.

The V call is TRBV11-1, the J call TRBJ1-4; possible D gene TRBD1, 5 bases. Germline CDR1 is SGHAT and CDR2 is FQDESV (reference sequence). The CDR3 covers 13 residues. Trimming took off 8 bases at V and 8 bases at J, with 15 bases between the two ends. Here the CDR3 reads CASSLGLKEKLFF. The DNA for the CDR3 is TGTGCCAGCTCCTTGGGGCTTAAAGAAAAACTGTTTTTT.

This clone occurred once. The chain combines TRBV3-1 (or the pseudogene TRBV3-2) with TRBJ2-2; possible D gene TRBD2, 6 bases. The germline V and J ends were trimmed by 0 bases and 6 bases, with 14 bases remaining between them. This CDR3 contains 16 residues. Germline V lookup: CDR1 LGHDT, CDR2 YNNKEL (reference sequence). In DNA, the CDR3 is TGTGCCAGCAGCCAAGATTTCGGCTTAGCGGCCGGGGAGCTGTTTTTT. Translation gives CASSQDFGLAAGELFF.

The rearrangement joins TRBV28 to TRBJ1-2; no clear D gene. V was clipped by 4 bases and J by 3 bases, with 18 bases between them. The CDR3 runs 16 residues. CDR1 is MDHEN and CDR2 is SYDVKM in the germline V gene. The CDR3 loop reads CASSSPQRVVDYGYTF. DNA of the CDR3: TGTGCCAGCAGTTCTCCCCAACGGGTCGTGGACTATGGCTACACCTTC.

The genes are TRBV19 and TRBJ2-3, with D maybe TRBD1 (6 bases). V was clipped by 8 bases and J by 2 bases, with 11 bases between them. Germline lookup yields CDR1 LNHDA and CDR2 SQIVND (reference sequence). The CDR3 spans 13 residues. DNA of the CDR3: TGTGCCAGTTCACAGGGCAACACAGATACGCAGTATTTT. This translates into CASSQGNTDTQYF.

The CDR3 DNA reads as TGCAGCGTCACCAGGGGCGTCAATCAGCCCCAGCATTTT. This encodes CSVTRGVNQPQHF. The chain has TRBV29-1 and TRBJ1-5, with TRBD1 as a possible D gene (6 bases). V lost 6 bases and J lost 3, with 12 bases in between. CDR1 and CDR2 from the germline V gene are SQVTM and ANQGSEA. This CDR3 has 13 amino acids.

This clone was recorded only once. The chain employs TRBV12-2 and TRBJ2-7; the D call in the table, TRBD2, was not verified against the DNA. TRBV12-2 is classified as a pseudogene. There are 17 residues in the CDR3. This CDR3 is CASRLARRRSYSYEQYF. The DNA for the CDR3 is TGTGCAAGTCGCTTAGCGAGGCGGCGTTCCTACTCCTACGAGCAGTACTTC.

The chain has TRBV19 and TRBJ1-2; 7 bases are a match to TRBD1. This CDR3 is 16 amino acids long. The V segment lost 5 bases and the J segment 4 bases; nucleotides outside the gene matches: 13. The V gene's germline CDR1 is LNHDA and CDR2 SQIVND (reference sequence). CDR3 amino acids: CASSPNHRGTIYGYTF. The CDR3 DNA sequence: TGTGCCAGTAGTCCAAACCACAGGGGCACTATCTATGGCTACACCTTC. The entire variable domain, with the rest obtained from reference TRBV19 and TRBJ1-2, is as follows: DGGITQSPKYLFRKEGQNVTLSCEQNLNHDAMYWYRQDPGQGLRLIYYSQIVNDFQKGDIAEGYSVSREKKESFPLTVTSAQKNPTAFYLCASSPNHRGTIYGYTFGSGTRLTVV.

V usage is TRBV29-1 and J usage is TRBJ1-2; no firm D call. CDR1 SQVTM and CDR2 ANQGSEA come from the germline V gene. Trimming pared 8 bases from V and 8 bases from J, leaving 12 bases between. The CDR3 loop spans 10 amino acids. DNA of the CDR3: TGCAGCCTCGGTACTCAAGGCTACACCTTC. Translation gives CSLGTQGYTF.

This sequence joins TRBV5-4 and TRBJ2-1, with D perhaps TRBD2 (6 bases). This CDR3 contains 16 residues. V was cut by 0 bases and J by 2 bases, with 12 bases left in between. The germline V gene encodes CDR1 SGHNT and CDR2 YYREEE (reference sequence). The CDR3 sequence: CASSLAGGAPYNEQFF. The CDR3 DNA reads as TGTGCCAGCAGCTTGGCAGGAGGGGCCCCCTACAATGAGCAGTTCTTC. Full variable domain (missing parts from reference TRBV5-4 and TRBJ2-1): ETGVTQSPTHLIKTRGQQVTLRCSSQSGHNTVSWYQQALGQGPQFIFQYYREEENGRGNFPPRFSGLQFPNYSSELNVNALELDDSALYLCASSLAGGAPYNEQFFGPGTRLTVL.

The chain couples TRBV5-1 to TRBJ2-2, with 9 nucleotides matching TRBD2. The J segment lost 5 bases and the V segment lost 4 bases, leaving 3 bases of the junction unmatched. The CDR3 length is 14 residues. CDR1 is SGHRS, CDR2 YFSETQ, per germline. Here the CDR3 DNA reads TGCGCCAGCAGCCCGGGACTAGCAACCGGGGAGCTGTTTTTT. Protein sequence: CASSPGLATGELFF.

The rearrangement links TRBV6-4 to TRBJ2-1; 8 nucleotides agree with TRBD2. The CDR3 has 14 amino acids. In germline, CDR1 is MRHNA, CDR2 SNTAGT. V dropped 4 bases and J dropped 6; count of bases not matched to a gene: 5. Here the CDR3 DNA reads TGTGCCAGCAGTGTTGAGACTAGCGCCAATGAGCAGTTCTTC. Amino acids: CASSVETSANEQFF.

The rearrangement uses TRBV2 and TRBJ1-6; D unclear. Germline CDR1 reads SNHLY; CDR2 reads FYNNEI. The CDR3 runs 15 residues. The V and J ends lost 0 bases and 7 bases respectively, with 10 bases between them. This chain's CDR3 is CASSEAPAMNSPLHF. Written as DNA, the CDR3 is TGTGCCAGCAGTGAAGCGCCAGCGATGAATTCACCCCTCCACTTT.

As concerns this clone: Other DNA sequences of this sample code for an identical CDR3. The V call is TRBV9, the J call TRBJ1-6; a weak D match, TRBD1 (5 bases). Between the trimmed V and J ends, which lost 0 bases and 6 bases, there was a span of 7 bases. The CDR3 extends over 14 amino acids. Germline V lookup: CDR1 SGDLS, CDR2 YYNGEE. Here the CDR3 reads CASSVGGGNSPLHF. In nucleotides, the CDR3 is TGTGCCAGCAGCGTAGGGGGGGGTAATTCACCCCTCCACTTT.

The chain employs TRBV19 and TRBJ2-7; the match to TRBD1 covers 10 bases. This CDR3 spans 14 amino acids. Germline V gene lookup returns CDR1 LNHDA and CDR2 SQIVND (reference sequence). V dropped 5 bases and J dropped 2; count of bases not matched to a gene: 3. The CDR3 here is CASSLGQGPYEQYF. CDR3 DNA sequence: TGTGCCAGTAGTTTGGGACAGGGGCCCTACGAGCAGTACTTC.

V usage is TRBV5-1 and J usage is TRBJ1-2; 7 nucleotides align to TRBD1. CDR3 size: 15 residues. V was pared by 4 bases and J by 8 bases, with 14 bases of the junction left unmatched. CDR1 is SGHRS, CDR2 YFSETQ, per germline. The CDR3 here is CASSDETGQSGGYTF. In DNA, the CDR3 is TGCGCCAGCAGCGATGAGACAGGGCAGTCAGGAGGCTACACCTTC.

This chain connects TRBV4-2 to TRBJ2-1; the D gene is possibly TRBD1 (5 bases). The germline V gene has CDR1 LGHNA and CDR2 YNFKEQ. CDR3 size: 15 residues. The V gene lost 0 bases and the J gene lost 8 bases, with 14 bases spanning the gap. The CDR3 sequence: CASSQERRQLDEQFF. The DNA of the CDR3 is TGTGCCAGCAGCCAAGAAAGGAGACAGTTGGATGAGCAGTTCTTC.

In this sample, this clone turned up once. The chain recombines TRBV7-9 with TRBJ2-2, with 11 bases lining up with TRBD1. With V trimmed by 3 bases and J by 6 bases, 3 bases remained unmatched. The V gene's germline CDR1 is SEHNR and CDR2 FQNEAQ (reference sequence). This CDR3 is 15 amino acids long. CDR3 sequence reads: CASSFAGQGAGELFF. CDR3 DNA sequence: TGTGCCAGCAGCTTTGCGGGACAGGGGGCCGGGGAGCTGTTTTTT.

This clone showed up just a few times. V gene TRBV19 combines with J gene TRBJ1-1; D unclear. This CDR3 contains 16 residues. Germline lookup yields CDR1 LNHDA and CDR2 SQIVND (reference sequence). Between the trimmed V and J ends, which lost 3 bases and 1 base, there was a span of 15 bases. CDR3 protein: CASSIDIRVGNTEAFF. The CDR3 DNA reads TGTGCCAGTAGTATTGACATACGCGTGGGGAACACTGAAGCTTTCTTT. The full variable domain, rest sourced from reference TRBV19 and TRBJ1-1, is DGGITQSPKYLFRKEGQNVTLSCEQNLNHDAMYWYRQDPGQGLRLIYYSQIVNDFQKGDIAEGYSVSREKKESFPLTVTSAQKNPTAFYLCASSIDIRVGNTEAFFGQGTRLTVV.

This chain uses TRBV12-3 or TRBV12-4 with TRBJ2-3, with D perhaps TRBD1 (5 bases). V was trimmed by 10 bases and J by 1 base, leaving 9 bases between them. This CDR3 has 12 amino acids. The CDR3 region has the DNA TGTGCCACCAGGGTAGGCACAGATACGCAGTATTTT. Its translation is CATRVGTDTQYF.

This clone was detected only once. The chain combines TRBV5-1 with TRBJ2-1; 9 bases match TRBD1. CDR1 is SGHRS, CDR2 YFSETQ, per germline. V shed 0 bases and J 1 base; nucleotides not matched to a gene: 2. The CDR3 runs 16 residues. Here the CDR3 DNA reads TGCGCCAGCAGCTTGGGAGGGACAGGGTCCTACAATGAGCAGTTCTTC. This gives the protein CASSLGGTGSYNEQFF. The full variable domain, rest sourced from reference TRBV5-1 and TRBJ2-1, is KAGVTQTPRYLIKTRGQQVTLSCSPISGHRSVSWYQQTPGQGLQFLFEYFSETQRNKGNFPGRFSGRQFSNSRSEMNVSTLELGDSALYLCASSLGGTGSYNEQFFGPGTRLTVL.

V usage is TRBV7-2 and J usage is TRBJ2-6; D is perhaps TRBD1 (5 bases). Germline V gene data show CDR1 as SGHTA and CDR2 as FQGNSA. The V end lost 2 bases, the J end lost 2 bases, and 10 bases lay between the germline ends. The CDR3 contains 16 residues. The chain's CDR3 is CASSLRAGTGANVLTF. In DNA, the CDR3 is TGTGCCAGCAGCTTACGGGCAGGGACTGGGGCCAACGTCCTGACTTTC. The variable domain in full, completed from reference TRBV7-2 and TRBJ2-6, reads GAGVSQSPSNKVTEKGKDVELRCDPISGHTALYWYRQSLGQGLEFLIYFQGNSAPDKSGLPSDRFSAERTGGSVSTLTIQRTQQEDSAVYLCASSLRAGTGANVLTFGAGSRLTVL.

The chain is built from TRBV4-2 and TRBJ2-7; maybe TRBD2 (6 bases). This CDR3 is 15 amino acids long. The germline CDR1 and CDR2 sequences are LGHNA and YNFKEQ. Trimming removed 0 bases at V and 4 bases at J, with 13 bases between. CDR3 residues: CASSQDRSSAYEQYF. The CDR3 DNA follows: TGTGCCAGCAGCCAAGATCGGTCTAGCGCGTACGAGCAGTACTTC.

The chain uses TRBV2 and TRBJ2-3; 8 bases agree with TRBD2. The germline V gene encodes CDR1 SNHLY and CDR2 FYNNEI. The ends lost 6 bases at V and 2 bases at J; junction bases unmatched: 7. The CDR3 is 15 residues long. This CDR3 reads CASRGTRGPTDTQYF. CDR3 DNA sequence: TGTGCCAGCAGAGGGACTAGAGGGCCCACAGATACGCAGTATTTT.

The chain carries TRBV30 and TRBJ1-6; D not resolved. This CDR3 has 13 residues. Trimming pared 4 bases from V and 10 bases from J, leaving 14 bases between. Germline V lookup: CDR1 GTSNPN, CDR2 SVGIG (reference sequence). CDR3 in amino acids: CAWNVNSNSPLHF. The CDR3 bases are TGTGCCTGGAACGTGAACTCAAACTCACCCCTCCACTTT.

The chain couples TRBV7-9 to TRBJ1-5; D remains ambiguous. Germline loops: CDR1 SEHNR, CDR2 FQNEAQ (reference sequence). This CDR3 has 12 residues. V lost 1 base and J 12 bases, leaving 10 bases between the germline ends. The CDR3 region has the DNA TGTGCCAGCAGCTTAGGTGAACGGGACCAGCATTTT. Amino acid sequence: CASSLGERDQHF.

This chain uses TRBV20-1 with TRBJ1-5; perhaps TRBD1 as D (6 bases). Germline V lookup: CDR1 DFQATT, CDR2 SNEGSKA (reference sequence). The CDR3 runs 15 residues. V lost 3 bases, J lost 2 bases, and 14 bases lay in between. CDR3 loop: CSASTGSLGNQPQHF. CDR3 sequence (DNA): TGCAGTGCTAGTACAGGGTCCCTGGGCAATCAGCCCCAGCATTTT.

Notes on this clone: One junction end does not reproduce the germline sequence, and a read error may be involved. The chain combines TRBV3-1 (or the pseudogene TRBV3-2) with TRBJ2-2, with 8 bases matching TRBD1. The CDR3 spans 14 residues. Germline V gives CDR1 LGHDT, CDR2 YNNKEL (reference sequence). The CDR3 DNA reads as TGTGCCAGCAGCGCCCGGGACAGGAACGGGCAGCTGTTTTTT. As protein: CASSARDRNGQLFF.